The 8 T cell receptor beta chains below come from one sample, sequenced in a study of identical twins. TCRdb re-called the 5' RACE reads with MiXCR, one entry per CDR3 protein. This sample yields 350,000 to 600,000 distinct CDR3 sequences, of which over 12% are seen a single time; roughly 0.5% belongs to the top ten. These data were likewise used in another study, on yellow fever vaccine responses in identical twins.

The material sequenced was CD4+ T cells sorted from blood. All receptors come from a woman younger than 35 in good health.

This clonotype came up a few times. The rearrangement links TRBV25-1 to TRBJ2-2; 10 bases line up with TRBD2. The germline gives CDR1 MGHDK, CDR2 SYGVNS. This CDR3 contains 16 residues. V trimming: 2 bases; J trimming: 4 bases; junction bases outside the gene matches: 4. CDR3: CASSELSGRATGELFF. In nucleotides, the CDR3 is TGTGCCAGCAGTGAACTCAGCGGGAGGGCCACCGGGGAGCTGTTTTTT.

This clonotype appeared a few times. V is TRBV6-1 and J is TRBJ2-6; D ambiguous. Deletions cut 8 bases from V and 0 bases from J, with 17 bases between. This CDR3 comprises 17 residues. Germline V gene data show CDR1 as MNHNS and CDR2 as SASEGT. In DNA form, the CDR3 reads TGTGCCAGCGCTCTACAAGGTATCAGCTCTGGGGCCAACGTCCTGACTTTC. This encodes CASALQGISSGANVLTF.

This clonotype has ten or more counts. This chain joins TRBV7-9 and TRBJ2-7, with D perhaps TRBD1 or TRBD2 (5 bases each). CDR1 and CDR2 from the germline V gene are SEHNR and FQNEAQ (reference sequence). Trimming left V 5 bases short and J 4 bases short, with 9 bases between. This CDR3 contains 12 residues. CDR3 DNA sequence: TGTGCCAGCAGCAAGGGACGTTACGAGCAGTACTTC. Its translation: CASSKGRYEQYF.

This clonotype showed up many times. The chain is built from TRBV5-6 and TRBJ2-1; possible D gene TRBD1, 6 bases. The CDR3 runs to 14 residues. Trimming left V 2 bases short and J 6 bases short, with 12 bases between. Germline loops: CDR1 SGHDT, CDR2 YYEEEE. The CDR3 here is CASSFVGQSNEQFF. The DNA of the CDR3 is TGTGCCAGCAGCTTCGTCGGACAGTCCAATGAGCAGTTCTTC.

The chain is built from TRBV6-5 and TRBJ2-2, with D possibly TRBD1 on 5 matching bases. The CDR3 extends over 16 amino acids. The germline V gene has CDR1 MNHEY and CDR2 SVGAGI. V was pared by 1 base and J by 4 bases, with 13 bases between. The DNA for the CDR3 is TGTGCCAGCAGTTACTTTGCCAGGGTTGGCACCGGGGAGCTGTTTTTT. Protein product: CASSYFARVGTGELFF.

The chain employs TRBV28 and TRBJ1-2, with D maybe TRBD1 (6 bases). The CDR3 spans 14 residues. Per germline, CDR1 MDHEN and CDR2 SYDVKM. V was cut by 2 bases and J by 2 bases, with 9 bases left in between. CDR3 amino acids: CASSLPTGNYGYTF. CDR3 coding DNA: TGTGCCAGCAGTTTACCGACAGGCAACTATGGCTACACCTTC.

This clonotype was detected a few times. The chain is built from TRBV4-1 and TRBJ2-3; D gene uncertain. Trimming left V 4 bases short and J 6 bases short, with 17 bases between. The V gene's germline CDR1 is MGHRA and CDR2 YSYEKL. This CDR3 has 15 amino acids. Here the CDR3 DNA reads TGCGCCAGCAGCCCCTACGCTGCGGCTGTTGATACGCAGTATTTT. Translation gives CASSPYAAAVDTQYF.

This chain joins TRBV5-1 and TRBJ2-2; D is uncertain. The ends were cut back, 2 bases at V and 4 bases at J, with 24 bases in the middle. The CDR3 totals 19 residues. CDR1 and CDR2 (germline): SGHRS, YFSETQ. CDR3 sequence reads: CASSFIYKDGDHSTGELFF. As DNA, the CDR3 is TGCGCCAGCAGCTTCATCTATAAAGACGGTGATCATAGCACCGGGGAGCTGTTTTTT.